These 4 T cell receptor beta chains were sequenced from one sample in a study of shared clonotypes between healthy human individuals (dated by TCRdb to about 2020). Receptor libraries were prepared by the immunoSEQ multiplex PCR assay. In TCRdb, the immuneACCESS table is reduced to in-frame sequences with V and J assigned. These tables do not hold every clone; where another copy was compared, an unresolved V gene accounts for under half, and the others remain unexplained. The sample table contains roughly 2,500,000 clones; only one count was recorded for roughly 93% of them. The ten largest clones represent around 0.4% of the sample. Sequencing was carried out using naive CD4+ T cells from PBMCs. The meaning of the sample's cell subset or site label: CD45RA+ positively selected. The receptors derive from a man aged 18 to 29 in good health. Some clones in this sample may be carry-over from other donors' samples.

The chain uses TRBV5-6 and TRBJ2-7, with no clear D. The CDR3 runs to 15 residues. Between the trimmed V and J ends, which lost 2 bases and 2 bases, there was a span of 14 bases. Germline CDR1 is SGHDT and CDR2 is YYEEEE. CDR3 amino acids: CASSLRTREPYEQYF. The DNA for the CDR3 is TGTGCCAGCAGCTTACGGACCCGAGAACCCTACGAGCAGTACTTC.

The chain uses TRBV5-1 and TRBJ2-7, with 8 bases lining up with TRBD1. Per germline, CDR1 SGHRS and CDR2 YFSETQ. This CDR3 is built from 14 residues. The ends lost 7 bases at V and 3 bases at J; junction bases unmatched: 9. The CDR3 reads CASGPGQVIYEQYF. The CDR3 nucleotides read TGCGCCAGCGGACCGGGACAGGTGATCTACGAGCAGTACTTC.

The V gene is TRBV27, the J gene TRBJ1-2; 9 bases agree with TRBD1. The CDR3 has 15 amino acids. CDR1 and CDR2 from the germline V gene are MNHEY and SMNVEV (reference sequence). The J segment lost 12 bases and the V segment lost 5 bases, leaving 16 bases of the junction unmatched. The CDR3 DNA sequence: TGTGCCAGCAGTCCCTGGACAGGGGAAGGTGGAGGGCACACCTTC. Translating gives CASSPWTGEGGGHTF.

This chain connects TRBV27 to TRBJ2-3; D uncertain. Germline values: CDR1 MNHEY, CDR2 SMNVEV (reference sequence). The length of the CDR3 is 16 residues. The V and J ends lost 7 bases and 0 bases respectively, with 17 bases between them. The CDR3 protein is CASTGKAPYSTDTQYF. CDR3 bases: TGTGCCAGCACAGGTAAAGCGCCCTATAGCACAGATACGCAGTATTTT.